These T cell receptor beta chains were read from a single sample in a study of shared clonotypes between healthy human individuals. Some clones are missing from TCRdb's copy, which holds only in-frame ones; the method was immunoSEQ multiplex PCR. Here the sample spans approximately 2,200,000 clones, roughly 91% being singletons. Sequences were obtained from naive CD8+ T cells from PBMCs. These receptors were collected from a man aged 18-30 years in good health. Some clones in this sample may be carry-over from other donors' samples. Both conserved end residues are trimmed from each CDR3. Each record gives: J gene, V gene, D gene, CDR3 protein. D genes are given only for firm matches.

J: TRBJ2-7
V: TRBV30
D: -
CDR3: AWSVIGNDYEQY

J: TRBJ1-4
V: TRBV5-4
D: -
CDR3: ASSDDREKLF

J: TRBJ2-2
V: TRBV7-3
D: TRBD1
CDR3: ASSLYRGGAYTGELF

J: TRBJ1-4
V: TRBV28
D: -
CDR3: ASSFGWGNEKLF

J: TRBJ1-5
V: TRBV28
D: -
CDR3: ASSFNPRQSSNQPQH

J: TRBJ1-3
V: TRBV4-3
D: -
CDR3: ASSQDPGSGNTIY

J: TRBJ2-4
V: TRBV5-1
D: TRBD1
CDR3: ASSLVDRQGLRIIQY

J: TRBJ2-2
V: TRBV9
D: -
CDR3: ASSGQGIGELF

J: TRBJ1-1
V: TRBV7-6
D: -
CDR3: ASSDYASTEAF

J: TRBJ2-1
V: TRBV2
D: TRBD2
CDR3: ASSEEGGGRGAYNEQF

J: TRBJ1-2
V: TRBV5-5
D: -
CDR3: ASSAVVGQYYGYT

J: TRBJ2-1
V: TRBV28
D: TRBD2
CDR3: ASSLGTSGSNEQF

J: TRBJ2-7
V: TRBV28
D: -
CDR3: ASSPWRDISYEQY

J: TRBJ2-7
V: TRBV27
D: TRBD2
CDR3: ASSRSLSGGPYEQY

J: TRBJ1-1
V: TRBV6-1
D: -
CDR3: ASSENLGTNTEAF

J: TRBJ2-7
V: TRBV28
D: -
CDR3: KFFVHDEQY

J: TRBJ1-2
V: TRBV19
D: -
CDR3: ASYHYGYT

J: TRBJ2-2
V: TRBV4-3
D: -
CDR3: ASSQVRGLGELF

J: TRBJ2-5
V: TRBV7-9
D: TRBD2
CDR3: ASSFAGGPIETQY

J: TRBJ2-1
V: TRBV7-8
D: TRBD1
CDR3: ASSLQGAGWNEQF

J: TRBJ2-7
V: TRBV13
D: -
CDR3: ASSFTGLTYEQY

J: TRBJ1-2
V: TRBV18
D: -
CDR3: ASSHGTEESAIYGYT

J: TRBJ2-3
V: TRBV19
D: TRBD1
CDR3: ASSKPGTGEADTQY

J: TRBJ2-2
V: TRBV27
D: TRBD2
CDR3: ASSLGRAGELF

J: TRBJ2-2
V: TRBV6-1
D: -
CDR3: ASSPGLAGELF

J: TRBJ1-2
V: TRBV5-4
D: -
CDR3: ASSLGGTRYT

J: TRBJ2-3
V: TRBV6-5
D: -
CDR3: ASSYSTVSTDTQY

J: TRBJ2-7
V: TRBV28
D: -
CDR3: ATVLEGGPYEQY

J: TRBJ1-4
V: TRBV5-1
D: -
CDR3: ASSLGEKLF

J: TRBJ2-7
V: TRBV7-9
D: TRBD1
CDR3: ASSLGRTDRTSYEQY

J: TRBJ2-7
V: TRBV7-2
D: TRBD1
CDR3: ASSLAGQGSSYEQY

J: TRBJ2-7
V: TRBV29-1
D: -
CDR3: SVVSRYEQY